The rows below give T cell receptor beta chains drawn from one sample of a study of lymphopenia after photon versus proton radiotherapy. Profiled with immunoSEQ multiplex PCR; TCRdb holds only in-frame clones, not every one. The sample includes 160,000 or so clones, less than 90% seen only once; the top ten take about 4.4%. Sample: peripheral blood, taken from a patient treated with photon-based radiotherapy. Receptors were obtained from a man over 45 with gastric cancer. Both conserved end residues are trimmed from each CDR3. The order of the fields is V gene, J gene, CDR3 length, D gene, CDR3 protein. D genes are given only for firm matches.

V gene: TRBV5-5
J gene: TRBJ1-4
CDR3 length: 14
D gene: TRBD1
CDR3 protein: ASSLEGTVPNEKLF

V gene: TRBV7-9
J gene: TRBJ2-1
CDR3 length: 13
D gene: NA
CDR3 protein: ASSLIQGGGNEQF

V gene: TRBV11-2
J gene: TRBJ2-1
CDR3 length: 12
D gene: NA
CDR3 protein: ASSLGSLRNEQF

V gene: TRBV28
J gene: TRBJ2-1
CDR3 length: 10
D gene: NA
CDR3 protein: ASSVFSNEQF

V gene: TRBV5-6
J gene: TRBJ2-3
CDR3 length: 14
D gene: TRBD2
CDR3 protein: ASSSGLAGSGNTQY

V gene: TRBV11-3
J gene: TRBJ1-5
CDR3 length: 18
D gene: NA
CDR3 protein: ASSLDGECEQAYSNQPQH

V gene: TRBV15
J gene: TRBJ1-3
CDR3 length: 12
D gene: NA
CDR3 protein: ATSRAGLGNTIY

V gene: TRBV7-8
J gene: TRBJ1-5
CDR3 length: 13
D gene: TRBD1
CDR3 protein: ASSTARGLDQPQH

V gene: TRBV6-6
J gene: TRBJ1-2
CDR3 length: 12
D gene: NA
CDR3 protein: ASSYSGGTYGYT

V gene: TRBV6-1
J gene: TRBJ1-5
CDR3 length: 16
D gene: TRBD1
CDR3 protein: ASSVRTGGYKSNQPQH

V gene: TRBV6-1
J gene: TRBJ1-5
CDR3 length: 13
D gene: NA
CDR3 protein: ASRVSVGRNQPQH

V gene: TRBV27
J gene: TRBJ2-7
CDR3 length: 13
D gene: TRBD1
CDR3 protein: ASSFYGQGAREQY

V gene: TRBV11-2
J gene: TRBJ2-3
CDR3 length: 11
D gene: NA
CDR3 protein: ASSLNTADTQY

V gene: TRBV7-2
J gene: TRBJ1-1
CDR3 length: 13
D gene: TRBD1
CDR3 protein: ASSSQGRMNTEAF

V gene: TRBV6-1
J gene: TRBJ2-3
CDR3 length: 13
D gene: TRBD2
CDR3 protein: ASSKLAGYTDTQY

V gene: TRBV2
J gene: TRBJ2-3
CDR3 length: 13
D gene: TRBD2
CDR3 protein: ASTGSSGNTDTQY

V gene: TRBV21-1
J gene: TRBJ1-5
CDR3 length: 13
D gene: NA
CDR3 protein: ASSRQRRSNQPQH

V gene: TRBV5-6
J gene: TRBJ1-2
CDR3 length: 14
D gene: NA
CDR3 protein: ASRRDLMGLSYGYT

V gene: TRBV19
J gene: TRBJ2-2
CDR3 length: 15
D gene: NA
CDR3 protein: ASSIPPGSPNTGELF

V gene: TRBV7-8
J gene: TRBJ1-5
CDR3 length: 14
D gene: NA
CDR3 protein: ASSLASQFSNQPQH

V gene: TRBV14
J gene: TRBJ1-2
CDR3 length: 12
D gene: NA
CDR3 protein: ASSLNRVVEGYT

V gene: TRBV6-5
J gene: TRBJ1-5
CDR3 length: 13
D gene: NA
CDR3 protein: ASSYDSYSNQPQH

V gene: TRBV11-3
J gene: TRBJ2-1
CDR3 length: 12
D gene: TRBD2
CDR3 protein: ASSDEGGSNEQF

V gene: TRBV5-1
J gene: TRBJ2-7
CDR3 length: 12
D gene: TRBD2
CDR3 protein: ASRATSGNYEQY

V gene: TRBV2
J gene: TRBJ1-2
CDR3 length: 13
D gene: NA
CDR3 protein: ASSVGDSPRYGYT

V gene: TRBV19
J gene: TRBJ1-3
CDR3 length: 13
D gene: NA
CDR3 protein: ASREARSSGNTIY

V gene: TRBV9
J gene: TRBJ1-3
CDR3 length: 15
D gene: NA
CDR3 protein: ASSVSGGTLSGNTIY

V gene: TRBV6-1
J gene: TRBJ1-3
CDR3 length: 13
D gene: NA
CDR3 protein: ASSEEESSGNTIY

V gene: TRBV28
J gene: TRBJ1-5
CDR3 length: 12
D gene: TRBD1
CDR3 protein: ASSPGTENQPQH

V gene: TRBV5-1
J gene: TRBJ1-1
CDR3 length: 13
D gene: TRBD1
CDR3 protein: ASSPRTGLNTEAF

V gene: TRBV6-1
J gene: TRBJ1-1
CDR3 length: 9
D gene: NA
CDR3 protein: ASGRNTEAF

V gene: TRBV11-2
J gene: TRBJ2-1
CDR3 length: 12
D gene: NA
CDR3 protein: ASSTRGGSDEQF

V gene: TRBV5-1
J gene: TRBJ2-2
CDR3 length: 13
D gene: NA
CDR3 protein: ASSAGGSNTGELF

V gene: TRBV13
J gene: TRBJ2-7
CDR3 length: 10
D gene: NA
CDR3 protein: ASSPYGYEQY

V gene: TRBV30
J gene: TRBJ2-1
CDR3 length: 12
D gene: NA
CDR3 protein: AWSSHGTHNEQF

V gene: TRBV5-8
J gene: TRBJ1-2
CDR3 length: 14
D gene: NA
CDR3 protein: ASSLRSQGLDYGYT

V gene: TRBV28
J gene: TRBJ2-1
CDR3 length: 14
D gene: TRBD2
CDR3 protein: ASSDAGTSGKYEQF

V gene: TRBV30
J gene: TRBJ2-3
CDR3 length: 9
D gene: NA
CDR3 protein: AWSDEDTQY

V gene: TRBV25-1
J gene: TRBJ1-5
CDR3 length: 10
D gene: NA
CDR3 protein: ASSDRGQPQH

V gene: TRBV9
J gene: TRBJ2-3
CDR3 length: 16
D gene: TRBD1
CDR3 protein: ASSASFRDRKVTDTQY

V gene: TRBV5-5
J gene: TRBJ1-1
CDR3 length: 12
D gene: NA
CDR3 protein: ASSSFQANTEAF

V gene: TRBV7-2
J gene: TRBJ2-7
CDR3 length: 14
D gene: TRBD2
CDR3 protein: ASSSTRLASAYEQY

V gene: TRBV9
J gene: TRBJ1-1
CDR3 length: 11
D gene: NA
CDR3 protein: ASSSDPNTEAF

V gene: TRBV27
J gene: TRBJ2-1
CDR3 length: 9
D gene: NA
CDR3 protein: ASGQGNEQF

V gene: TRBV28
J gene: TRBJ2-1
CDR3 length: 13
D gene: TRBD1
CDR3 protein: ASITTGTSYNEQF

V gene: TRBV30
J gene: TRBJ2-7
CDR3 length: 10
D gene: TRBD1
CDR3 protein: AWSATGTEQY

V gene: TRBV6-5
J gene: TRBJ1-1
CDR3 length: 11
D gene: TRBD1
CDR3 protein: ASSTPQGEEAF

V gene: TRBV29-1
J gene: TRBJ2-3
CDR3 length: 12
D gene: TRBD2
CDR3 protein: SVEMSGRTDTQY

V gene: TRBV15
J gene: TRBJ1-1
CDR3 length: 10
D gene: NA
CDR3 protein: ATSRGPAEAF

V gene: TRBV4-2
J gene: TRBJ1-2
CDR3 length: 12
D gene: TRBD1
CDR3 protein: ASSQPGQGPGYT

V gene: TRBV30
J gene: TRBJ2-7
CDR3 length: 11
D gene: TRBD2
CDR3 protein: AWRPSGSSEQY

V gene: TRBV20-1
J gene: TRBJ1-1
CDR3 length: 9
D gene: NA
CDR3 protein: SAVENTEAF

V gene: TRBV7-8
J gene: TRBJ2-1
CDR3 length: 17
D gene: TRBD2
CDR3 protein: ASSGRTSARPKTYNEQF

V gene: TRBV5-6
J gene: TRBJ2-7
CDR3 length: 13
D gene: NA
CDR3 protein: ASSLGVPGRLEQY

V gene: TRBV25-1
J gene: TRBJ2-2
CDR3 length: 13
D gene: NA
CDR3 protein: ASSATGSYTGELF

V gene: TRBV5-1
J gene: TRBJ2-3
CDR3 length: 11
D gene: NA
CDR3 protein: ASSSRGADTQY

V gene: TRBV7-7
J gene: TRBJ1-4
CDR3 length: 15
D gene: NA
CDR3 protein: ASSSTRTDHYNEKLF